This paragraph covers one TCR beta chain sequence. The table lists this clonotype with many counts. It has no known antigen specificity. No base qualities exist here, and no much larger clone lies one base off it. Preparation of the library involved multiplex PCR. The instrument was an Ion Torrent PGM. Adaptor-ligated barcode primers were used to amplify TRBV12-4/TRBJ1-2 clonotypes in the 23-patient analysis. The Ion Personal Genome Machine system was used to sequence the TRBV12-4/TRBJ1-2 amplicons from the roughly 24-patient cohort. Regarding the original processing steps: Sequencing data were pooled across the five patients for each of nine subset-tissue groups and compared by unsupervised clustering of TCR gene usage. The Morisita-Horn index was used to calculate repertoire similarity, with shared sequences weighted according to their contribution to each repertoire. TCRdb's own reprocessing of the public reads used fastp at Q25 and MiXCR and kept productive beta chains. One record per CDR3 amino acid sequence lists the most common genes and DNA. TCRdb's processing, not the authors', yielded these V and J calls. Within this sample are some 310 distinct CDR3 sequences, with roughly 23% of them counted one time only. Approximately 47% of the sample is in the top ten clones.

Measured from the cysteine to the phenylalanine, the CDR3 is 14 residues long. Here the CDR3 DNA is all that survives: 42 bases in frame from base 1. Germline trimming: 5 bases from V, 4 bases from J; junction bases outside gene matches: 7. CD4+CD25+CD127-/low cells were isolated as Tregs. In a larger group of roughly 25 breast cancer patients, a single TRBV12-4/TRBJ1-2 rearrangement was sequenced in tumor Tregs and in blood Treg, naive and memory CD4+ cells. Ficoll density gradient centrifugation was used to isolate mononuclear cells from either lymph nodes or 50 ml of peripheral blood. A purity exceeding 90% was confirmed by FACS for the sorted cell populations. This entry belongs to a study (dated by TCRdb to between 2014 and 2016). About the study as a whole: Whether tumor-infiltrating Tregs in breast cancer are recruited from blood Tregs or converted in situ from other CD4+ T cell subsets was tested.

Beyond this particular receptor, the publication reports: Among approximately 25 patients, roughly 13% of tumor Treg TRBV12-4/TRBJ1-2 sequences were shared with naive CD4+ cells, versus under 2.1% with blood Tregs or memory cells. Tumor memory CD4+ T cell TCR gene usage was found to cluster with blood and lymph node memory CD4+ cells and with lymph node naive CD4+ cells. Tumor-infiltrating Treg TCR alpha and beta sequences overlapped most with tumor naive CD4+ T cells, then with blood naive CD4+ T cells. Rather than covering whole repertoires, validation in the larger cohort was restricted to a single TCR beta V-J rearrangement.

Sample: Tregs sorted from blood. The sequence is built from TRBV12-3 or TRBV12-4 and TRBJ1-2, with 7 bases aligning to TRBD1. The sequence was collected from a female donor with breast cancer. The CDR3 region reads CASSLGTDFYGYTF. The DNA sequence follows: TGTGCCAGCAGTCTCGGGACAGACTTCTATGGCTACACCTTC.